These 16 T cell receptor beta chains originate from one sample sequenced in a study of T cells after yellow fever vaccination (dated by TCRdb to 2018 to 2020). The receptor library was made with 5' RACE. Sequencing was performed on an Illumina NovaSeq 6000. TCRdb reprocessed the public reads (quality trimming at Q25 with fastp, clone calling with MiXCR) and kept in-frame beta chains. Identical CDR3 proteins give one entry, which carries the most common genes and DNA. The sample includes some 240,000 distinct CDR3 sequences, with around 3.5% observed a single time. The top ten clones comprise about 20% of the sample. This specimen's treatment or condition label, per the study, means: live attenuated yellow fever vaccine strain. This material consisted of PBMCs, taken 15 days after the yellow fever booster vaccination. These receptors were taken from a man younger than 30 who received the YFV17D yellow fever vaccine.

This clonotype appeared many times. V gene TRBV29-1 combines with J gene TRBJ1-3, with D possibly being TRBD1 (6 bases). Germline V gene data show CDR1 as SQVTM and CDR2 as ANQGSEA. Trimming left V 5 bases short and J 0 bases short, with 11 bases between. CDR3 size: 14 residues. For the CDR3, the DNA is TGCAGCGTTATTCCAGGGGACTCTGGAAACACCATATATTTT. Its protein product is CSVIPGDSGNTIYF.

The sample holds many counts of this clonotype. The CDR3 DNA reads as TGTGCCAGCAGCCGAACCCACCAGGGGGAAAAACTGTTTTTT. It specifies CASSRTHQGEKLFF. The chain carries TRBV7-9 and TRBJ1-4, with D tentatively TRBD1 (6 bases). CDR3 length equals 14 residues. Germline CDR1 SEHNR, CDR2 FQNEAQ (reference sequence). Trimming shortened V by 5 bases and J by 8 bases, and 15 bases separated the two germline ends.

This chain connects TRBV7-9 to TRBJ1-1; no firm D call. CDR1 and CDR2 (germline): SEHNR, FQNEAQ (reference sequence). V was trimmed by 6 bases and J by 4 bases, leaving 15 bases between them. CDR3 length: 14 amino acids. The CDR3 protein is CASRGSRGITEAFF. CDR3 nucleotide sequence: TGTGCCAGCAGGGGGTCCCGCGGGATCACTGAAGCTTTCTTT.

This clonotype was seen repeatedly, ten times or more. The rearrangement joins TRBV7-2 to TRBJ1-1, with 8 bases aligning to TRBD1. Trimming took 4 bases from V and 14 from J; bases not matched to a gene: 3. This CDR3 has 10 amino acids. Germline assignment: CDR1 SGHTA and CDR2 FQGNSA. The CDR3 here is CASSSTGAFF. As DNA, the CDR3 is TGTGCCAGCAGCTCGACAGGGGCATTCTTT.

This clonotype was observed many times. The chain uses TRBV20-1 and TRBJ1-1; 8 bases line up with TRBD1. The V segment lost 7 bases and the J segment 4 bases; nucleotides outside the gene matches: 2. This CDR3 is 11 amino acids long. Per the germline V gene, CDR1 is DFQATT and CDR2 is SNEGSKA (reference sequence). The CDR3 here is CSGTGGTEAFF. CDR3 sequence (DNA): TGCAGTGGCACAGGGGGCACTGAAGCTTTCTTT.

This clonotype was detected many times. V is TRBV6-2 or TRBV6-3 and J is TRBJ2-3; D perhaps matches TRBD1 (5 bases). V lost 6 bases and J 6 bases, leaving 13 bases between the germline ends. Per the germline V gene, CDR1 is MNHEY and CDR2 is SVGEGT. The CDR3 spans 13 residues. Here the CDR3 reads CASRSAGSDTQYF. The CDR3 coding sequence is TGTGCCAGCAGGTCGGCAGGGTCGGATACGCAGTATTTT.

Many counts were recorded for this clonotype. The V gene is TRBV7-6, the J gene TRBJ2-1; 8 bases line up with TRBD1. Trimming took 3 bases from V and 7 from J; bases not matched to a gene: 2. This CDR3 has 13 residues. The germline V gene encodes CDR1 SGHVS and CDR2 FNYEAQ. The CDR3 bases are TGTGCCAGCAGCTTCTGGACAGGGAATGAGCAGTTCTTC. It translates to CASSFWTGNEQFF. The full variable domain, rest sourced from reference TRBV7-6 and TRBJ2-1, is GAGVSQSPRYKVTKRGQDVALRCDPISGHVSLYWYRQALGQGPEFLTYFNYEAQQDKSGLPNDRFSAERPEGSISTLTIQRTEQRDSAMYRCASSFWTGNEQFFGPGTRLTVL.

This clonotype was detected ten times or more. V gene TRBV29-1 combines with J gene TRBJ1-2; D not resolved. Germline CDR1 SQVTM, CDR2 ANQGSEA. This CDR3 has 12 residues. V lost 6 bases and J lost 2, with 10 bases in between. The CDR3 loop is CSVAKMNYGYTF. CDR3 nucleotides: TGCAGCGTAGCGAAAATGAACTATGGCTACACCTTC.

Many counts were recorded for this clonotype. The genes are TRBV5-1 and TRBJ1-1; D unclear. This CDR3 is 14 amino acids long. Germline V CDR1 and CDR2: SGHRS, YFSETQ. The V gene lost 2 bases and the J gene lost 1 base, with 9 bases spanning the gap. The CDR3 loop is CASSFGQPNTEAFF. CDR3 nucleotides: TGCGCCAGCAGCTTTGGCCAACCGAACACTGAAGCTTTCTTT.

This clonotype was seen at least ten times. This chain joins TRBV19 and TRBJ1-2, with unresolved D. The CDR3 has 12 residues. The V and J ends lost 2 bases and 5 bases respectively, with 6 bases between them. Germline V lookup: CDR1 LNHDA, CDR2 SQIVND (reference sequence). The CDR3 sequence: CASSIMRYGYTF. CDR3 nucleotide sequence: TGTGCCAGTAGTATAATGCGATATGGCTACACCTTC.

In its sample, this clonotype was seen many times. The rearrangement joins TRBV5-1 to TRBJ2-5; 7 bases fit TRBD1. The CDR3 contains 15 residues. Germline assignment: CDR1 SGHRS and CDR2 YFSETQ. The V and J ends lost 7 bases and 1 base, in that order; junction bases with no gene match: 10. In DNA form, the CDR3 reads TGCGCCAGCGGCCCAACAGGGGCCCCCCAAGAGACCCAGTACTTC. Translating it yields CASGPTGAPQETQYF.

The V and J genes are TRBV5-1 and TRBJ1-6; D ambiguous. The V and J ends lost 6 bases and 2 bases respectively, with 9 bases between them. The CDR3 has 14 amino acids. The V gene's germline CDR1 is SGHRS and CDR2 YFSETQ. The CDR3 DNA is TGCGCCAGCAACCTAAGTCCCTATAATTCACCCCTCCACTTT. Its translation is CASNLSPYNSPLHF.

This clonotype was counted ten times or more. The chain is built from TRBV20-1 and TRBJ2-1, with a tentative D call TRBD2 (5 bases). The germline gives CDR1 DFQATT, CDR2 SNEGSKA (reference sequence). The CDR3 runs to 13 residues. With 5 bases removed from V and 2 bases from J, the gap between germline ends came to 10 bases. The CDR3 reads CSASGVPYNEQFF. Written as DNA, the CDR3 is TGCAGTGCTTCCGGGGTTCCCTACAATGAGCAGTTCTTC.

This clonotype came up many times. The genes are TRBV4-1 and TRBJ2-7, with 12 nucleotides matching TRBD1. Germline trimming cut 2 bases from V and 5 bases from J; bases unmatched to any gene: 4. In germline, CDR1 is MGHRA, CDR2 YSYEKL. CDR3 length: 15 amino acids. The CDR3 nucleotides read TGCGCCAGCAGCCAACCGCGGGACAGGGGGCACGAGCAGTACTTC. It translates to CASSQPRDRGHEQYF.

This clonotype was counted ten times or more. This CDR3 is CSARGTSGGETQYF. The CDR3 bases are TGCAGTGCTAGAGGGACTAGCGGGGGAGAGACCCAGTACTTC. The V gene is TRBV20-1, the J gene TRBJ2-5; 13 nucleotides line up with TRBD2. The CDR3 totals 14 residues. Germline CDR1 reads DFQATT; CDR2 reads SNEGSKA (reference sequence). The junction had 0 bases not matched to a gene; V was cut back by 1 base and J by 4 bases.

There are many counts of this clonotype. This chain connects TRBV19 to TRBJ1-5; no clear D. V was trimmed by 5 bases and J by 7 bases, leaving 12 bases between them. The CDR3 is made up of 13 amino acids. Germline lookup yields CDR1 LNHDA and CDR2 SQIVND (reference sequence). Written as DNA, the CDR3 is TGTGCCAGTAGTTTTGAGGGTAGGCAGCCCCAGCATTTT. Encoded protein: CASSFEGRQPQHF.